The 9 T cell receptor beta chains below come from one sample, sequenced in a study of shared clonotypes between healthy human individuals. Sequencing used immunoSEQ multiplex PCR; TCRdb keeps in-frame clones, though not all of them. The table includes about 1.1 million clones, 70% to 85% detected once. Sequencing was carried out using memory CD4+ T cells from PBMCs. Specified subset: CD45RA-negative fraction. The receptors derive from a man aged 18 to 30 in good health. Some clones in this sample may be carry-over from other donors' samples.

This clone appeared once. The chain couples TRBV4-3 to TRBJ2-2; the D gene is possibly TRBD2 (6 bases). The V gene's germline CDR1 is LGHNA and CDR2 YSLEER. Trimming removed 1 base from V and 5 bases from J, with 20 bases in between. The CDR3 has 18 amino acids. The CDR3 DNA reads TGCGCCAGCAGCCAAGGCAGAGGAGGGCCACCGGGGACCGGGGAGCTGTTTTTT. Its protein product is CASSQGRGGPPGTGELFF.

In its sample, this clone was seen many times. The chain couples TRBV16 to TRBJ1-2; D is undetermined. V was cut by 1 base and J by 0 bases, with 12 bases left in between. The germline gives CDR1 KGHSY, CDR2 FQNENV. The CDR3 is 16 amino acids. The CDR3 nucleotides read TGTGCCAGCAGCCAATATTCGCAGGCTACTAACTATGGCTACACCTTC. As protein: CASSQYSQATNYGYTF. Full variable domain (rest looked up from reference TRBV16 and TRBJ1-2): GEEVAQTPKHLVRGEGQKAKLYCAPIKGHSYVFWYQQVLKNEFKFLISFQNENVFDETGMPKERFSAKCLPNSPCSLEIQATKLEDSAVYFCASSQYSQATNYGYTFGSGTRLTVV.

A note on this clone: The same CDR3 can be traced to other DNA sequences in this sample. The chain has TRBV2 and TRBJ1-5, with D uncertain. There are 15 residues in the CDR3. From germline, CDR1 is SNHLY and CDR2 FYNNEI. V was shortened by 7 bases and J by 0 bases, with 13 bases between the two germline ends. In DNA form, the CDR3 reads TGTGCCAGCACCGAAGGTGGCTATAGCAATCAGCCCCAGCATTTT. Its protein is CASTEGGYSNQPQHF. The variable domain in full, completed from reference TRBV2 and TRBJ1-5, reads EPEVTQTPSHQVTQMGQEVILRCVPISNHLYFYWYRQILGQKVEFLVSFYNNEISEKSEIFDDQFSVERPDGSNFTLKIRSTKLEDSAMYFCASTEGGYSNQPQHFGDGTRLSIL.

V usage is TRBV7-2 and J usage is TRBJ2-3; no definite D call. The V and J ends lost 8 bases and 3 bases respectively, with 18 bases between them. CDR3 length: 15 amino acids. Germline loops: CDR1 SGHTA, CDR2 FQGNSA. The CDR3 region has the DNA TGTGCCAGCGCGGCCCAAGTCGGCAGGACAGATACGCAGTATTTT. This gives the protein CASAAQVGRTDTQYF.

To note about this clone: This specimen includes other DNA sequences encoding the same CDR3. The chain is built from TRBV6-1 and TRBJ1-1; possible D gene TRBD1, 5 bases. Trimming shortened V by 6 bases and J by 10 bases, and 12 bases separated the two germline ends. In germline, CDR1 is MNHNS, CDR2 SASEGT. The CDR3 sequence is 11 residues long. CDR3 nucleotide sequence: TGTGCCAGCAGCGATTTGGGGCTAGCTTTCTTT. Translation gives CASSDLGLAFF.

V is TRBV28 and J is TRBJ2-7; the D gene is possibly TRBD1 (6 bases). Germline V gene sequence: CDR1 MDHEN, CDR2 SYDVKM. Trimming removed 11 bases at V and 3 bases at J, with 17 bases between. The length of the CDR3 is 13 residues. The CDR3 nucleotides are TGTGCCTCCTACGGGACAAACCTCTACGAGCAGTACTTC. This sequence encodes CASYGTNLYEQYF.

Here the CDR3 reads CASSPRGEGRETQYF. CDR3 nucleotide sequence: TGTGCCAGCAGCCCTCGGGGGGAGGGCCGGGAGACCCAGTACTTC. This rearrangement joins TRBV7-2 to TRBJ2-5; 7 bases are a match to TRBD2. The CDR3 sequence is 15 residues long. V gave up 5 bases and J gave up 5 bases; unmatched junction bases: 11. Germline V gene sequence: CDR1 SGHTA, CDR2 FQGNSA.

V and J are TRBV15 and TRBJ2-3, with D perhaps matching TRBD1 (5 bases). Germline V gene data show CDR1 as LNHNV and CDR2 as YYDKDF (reference sequence). This CDR3 spans 17 amino acids. Trimming took off 2 bases at V and 2 bases at J, with 17 bases between the two ends. Here the CDR3 reads CATSRRGGNRNTDTQYF. The CDR3 coding sequence is TGTGCCACCAGCAGAAGAGGCGGCAACAGGAACACAGATACGCAGTATTTT.

This chain joins TRBV5-1 and TRBJ2-1; the match to TRBD2 covers 8 bases. The CDR3 has 15 amino acids. Germline CDR1 reads SGHRS; CDR2 reads YFSETQ. V gave up 4 bases and J gave up 9 bases; unmatched junction bases: 12. CDR3 sequence reads: CASSSLPGGPSEQFF. DNA for the CDR3: TGCGCCAGCAGCAGCCTTCCGGGAGGGCCGAGTGAGCAGTTCTTC. Full variable domain (missing parts from reference TRBV5-1 and TRBJ2-1): KAGVTQTPRYLIKTRGQQVTLSCSPISGHRSVSWYQQTPGQGLQFLFEYFSETQRNKGNFPGRFSGRQFSNSRSEMNVSTLELGDSALYLCASSSLPGGPSEQFFGPGTRLTVL.